The TCR beta chain described here comes from a study of cytomegalovirus exposure and HLA in healthy donors (dated by TCRdb to 2015 to 2018). Study-wide context: An earlier analysis of more than 550 of the donors reported 276 Gb of sequence data and around 120 million unique TCR beta sequences obtained from about 200 million T cells. Donor age, sex, ethnicity and CMV serostatus were compiled together with the repertoire data. A later genetic analysis took genome-wide SNP genotypes for about 55% of the 666 donors and used that subset as a discovery cohort. A later analysis re-analyzed previously published TCR beta repertoires from roughly 600 donors and added high-resolution HLA genotyping to study TCR occurrence patterns. The study profiled the T cell repertoires of under 700 subjects by immunosequencing and related them to cytomegalovirus serostatus. A separate validation cohort of roughly 120 different subjects was used in addition to the roughly 720-subject first cohort. In the later analysis, no new phenotypic data were used to find candidate immune exposures; instead, reliance was placed on TCR beta sequences and their occurrence across donors. Every discovery cohort repertoire had been produced on one sequencing platform. An early release covering about 600 HLA-typed donors comprised around 300 gigabases of sequencing data and approximately 80 million unique TCR sequences. Of the roughly 400 genotyped donors, 70% to 90% were placed in the genetic ancestry cluster associated with self-reported Caucasian donors. Typing coverage varied by locus: roughly 629-630 donors for A, B, C, DRB1 and DQB1; more than 500 for DQA1; approximately 610 for DPA1; around 490 for DPB1. Four to six DR-DQ haplotypes were handled as single units for association and clustering, since linkage in the cohort was strong. Across some 400 genotyped donors of the cohort, an average of 235,054 unique TCR beta nucleotide sequences per donor were sequenced, and approximately 17% of those sequences were non-productive. To predict cytomegalovirus infection status, the study combined high-throughput TCR immunosequencing, statistical association of individual TCRs with disease status, and machine learning. HLA typing included class I and class II loci at four-digit resolution. The study aimed to test whether signatures of past pathogen exposure could be identified by cataloging public T cell receptors. An earlier analysis of approximately 640 of the donors applied high-throughput TCR beta sequencing to assess whether each TCR beta V gene segment acted as functional or pseudogenic. What the authors observed across the whole study: Correlated functional status among segregating V segments might reflect linkage disequilibrium, but an unknown experimental factor could not be ruled out. A cluster of highly shared sequence variants was judged likely to represent a technical artifact of the sequencing pipeline. The presence/absence analyses assumed that sequencing depth was roughly uniform across donors, and that assumption may not be true. The authors suggested that the approach could potentially be extended to other disease states and immunological phenotypes. According to a later genetic analysis, donors in an Asian-associated ancestry cluster had fewer N-insertions in productive TCRs than the approximately 630-donor mean. The classifier was reported to diagnose cytomegalovirus status with high specificity and sensitivity in both the original cohort and the validation cohort. The cohort was sequenced for TCR beta chains only, and without alpha or paired-chain data the features that could be detected were limited. A later analysis reported that several top co-occurrence clusters appeared linked to parvovirus B19, influenza, CMV and Epstein-Barr virus. V-gene and J-gene trimming of TCR beta chains was associated with a missense DCLRE1C variant in a later genetic analysis, and the association was replicated in an independent cohort. CMV serostatus was the only immune exposure information available for the cohort. Assigning TCR associations to individual alleles was difficult when HLA alleles, especially DR and DQ, strongly co-occurred. Because some donors lacked HLA typing at each locus, the association tests relied only on the typed subset. In a later analysis, 16,951 TCR beta sequences were associated with specific HLA alleles at a false discovery rate of 0.05. In an earlier analysis of around 600 of the donors, most TCR beta V segments were observed in productive rearrangements about 90% or about 30% of the time, broadly matching IMGT annotations. Some IMGT-functional V segments, including TRBV6-2 and TRBV6-3, could not be distinguished by the 87-base-pair reads and were therefore excluded. Most TCR sequences were observed very rarely across donors, whereas some public TCRs were present in many individuals. A later analysis found that TCR association rates varied across HLA loci, with DRB1 alleles showing the most associated TCRs and HLA-C alleles the fewest. In vitro tests confirmed that a few of the cytomegalovirus-associated TCR beta chains recognize cytomegalovirus antigens. A further reported finding was that TCR beta sequences accurately predicted the HLA-A and HLA-B alleles for most subjects in the first cohort. Compared with equally common non-associated chains, HLA-associated TCR beta chains in a later analysis were more clonally expanded and had lower generation probabilities. Most CMV-associated TCR beta chains appeared to be HLA-restricted in a later analysis, and the HLA associations seemed to be driven largely by CMV exposure. Because counts were too low, roughly 16 rarely observed V segments, including chromosome 9 orphons, were left out of the earlier analysis of 587 of the donors. The study gave a list of around 170 TCR beta chains associated with cytomegalovirus.

Library preparation employed the immunoSEQ multiplex PCR assay. A mixture of 60 forward primers for TCR Vbeta segments and 13 reverse primers for TCR Jbeta segments was used in the multiplex PCR. The CDR3 region of rearranged TCR beta genes was amplified from genomic DNA by a multiplex PCR assay. The Illumina HiSeq System was used to sequence the amplified TCR beta libraries as 87-base-pair reads. The study's own analysis went as follows. Across the 500 to 750 repertoires, a later analysis counted 78 million or so unique TCR beta chains, approximately 12 million of which were shared by at least two donors. A nearest-neighbor algorithm error-corrected the raw reads and collapsed the reads into unique sequences, merging closely related sequences to remove PCR and sequencing errors. V, D and J gene segments were assigned by aligning CDR3 sequences to IMGT reference sequences. For a sequence to be retained, at least a six-nucleotide match to both a V gene segment and a J gene segment was required. A rearrangement was called productive if the CDR3 had no stop codons and remained in frame with V and J, and every other rearrangement was called non-productive. CDR3 was defined by IMGT convention, running from the second conserved V-encoded cysteine to the conserved J-encoded phenylalanine. In an earlier analysis of approximately 590 of the donors, sequences lacking an unambiguous match to a single V gene segment were excluded. An earlier analysis of about 590 of the donors classified V segments as functional when productive rearrangements were above 56.7% and as segregating when the standard deviation between donors was above 5%. To diagnose cytomegalovirus status from the catalog of TCR beta chain sequences, a statistical classification framework was built. In a later analysis, V and J genes were assigned by comparing TCR nucleotide sequences against IMGT/GENE-DB human TR gene sequences. In a later analysis, CDR3 sequences and most-parsimonious VDJ recombination scenarios were assigned using the TCRdist pipeline. In a later analysis, every TCR beta chain was defined by the combination of its CDR3 amino acid sequence and its V-gene family, and reads without a unique V-gene family were dropped. A later analysis removed several hundred highly shared, low-generation-probability nucleotide sequences to deal with suspected cross-contamination and a sequencing artifact. In a later analysis, a clonal expansion index was calculated for each public chain from normalized within-repertoire ranks of inferred template counts. Generation probabilities in a later analysis came from a VDJ recombination model fitted to out-of-frame rearrangements, and those results were checked against IGoR. In a later analysis, TCR-TCR, TCR-HLA and TCR-CMV co-occurrence was scored with hypergeometric tests, and a repertoire-size bias correction was applied to TCR pairs. To estimate false discovery rates, a later analysis permuted the HLA or CMV assignments 20 times. In a later analysis, co-occurring TCRs were grouped with DBSCAN, and TCRdist sequence similarity was added when clustering was performed within HLA-allele-positive subsets. Repertoires with fewer than 30,000 or more than 120,000 public chains, plus five repertoires with anomalous nucleotide sharing, were excluded from co-occurrence clustering. Sourced from immuneACCESS, this table was stored by TCRdb with only in-frame sequences that have V and J called. A share of the clones is absent; for the studies checked, an unresolved V gene accounts for under half, and the remainder has no known explanation. V and J calls and clone size are as listed in that table; D and trimming were resolved from the DNA. Present in this sample are under 250,000 clones, 81% of which were seen just once. Under 8% of the sample is in the top ten clones.

Details on this clone: What antigen it recognizes has not been identified. Base quality data are lacking; no much larger clone is found one base away.

The junction carries 7 bases between V and J, which are trimmed by 3 bases and 1 base respectively. From the germline V gene (reference sequence), CDR1 is MNHEY and CDR2 is SMNVEV. Measured from the cysteine to the phenylalanine, the CDR3 is 13 residues long. The kept DNA is CDR3 alone, 39 bases in frame from the first base. The cohort comprised several hundred healthy bone marrow donors. At the time of sampling, every cohort member was nominally healthy, though immune exposures that went unrecorded were likely present. The donor tested CMV seropositive and was one of the 289 seropositive cohort members. Each donor provided a peripheral blood sample, and peripheral blood mononuclear cells were used for TCR beta sequencing. The Qiagen DNeasy Blood Extraction Kit was used to extract genomic DNA from the blood cell samples.

Here the chain combines TRBV27 and TRBJ2-7; there is no confident call for the D gene. The source of this sequence is a woman aged 60 to 75 in good health and CMV-seropositive. Material: PBMCs. The DNA is TGTGCCAGCAGTTTCCGGGTTTCCTACGAGCAGTACTTC. It translates as CASSFRVSYEQYF.